The entry below gives a single TCR beta chain sequence along with its context. Its antigen remains undetermined. The junction departs from the called germline gene at one end, perhaps through a read error. The donors were 40 or so Caucasian individuals from Russia, aged roughly 6 to 100 years, who were systemically healthy. Each donor gave 9 to 10 milliliters of peripheral blood, collected into EDTA-treated Vacutainer tubes. Ficoll-Paque density-gradient centrifugation was used to isolate PBMCs, with at least 6.5 million per sample. Trizol reagent was used to extract total RNA from PBMCs, with at least 6 micrograms per sample. For every donor, flow cytometry on a PBMC aliquot measured the percentage of naive CD45RAhigh/CD27high T cells. The CDR3, from cysteine to phenylalanine, totals 13 residues. The retained sequence is limited to the CDR3, 39 bases, with the frame set at the first base. The germline V gene sets CDR1 to SNHLY and CDR2 to FYNNEI.

The data are from a study of blood T cells in healthy people across ages (dated by TCRdb to 2014 to 2015). For the wider study: In model experiments, template switching captured about one uniquely barcoded TCR beta cDNA molecule for every two T cells. Donors of different ages were randomly distributed across sequencing lanes to avoid experimental bias. The donors were divided into four age groups: young (average around 17 years), middle-aged (about 40), aged (roughly 60) and long-lived (82). To track age-related changes in TCR beta repertoire diversity, the study relied on deep sequencing normalized with unique cDNA molecular identifiers. Using the same blood draw, the study looked at two additional independent replicas of 1 million unique cDNA reads for two donors, one aged 18 to 30 and the other aged 80 or older. What the study reported, not specific to this receptor: Compared with the aged group, more naive CD4+ T cells, fewer expanded clones and increased TCR diversity were shown by the long-lived group, suggesting age selection. As age increased, observed TCR beta diversity per million T cells dropped in a roughly linear way, and a significant reduction was already evident by age 40. Bulk unsorted PBMC profiling prevented conclusive comparison of naive and antigen-experienced compartments. Estimates of total diversity based on one million sequenced T cells were regarded as lower bounds and as underestimates. Donor CMV infection status was unknown, potentially confounding age-related changes in expanded clonotypes. The percentage of naive T cells measured by flow cytometry correlated strongly with observed TCR beta diversity.

The library was obtained by 5' RACE. Sequencing took place on an Illumina HiSeq 2500. A second PCR of about 7 to 12 cycles was run with a J-beta primer mix and a sample-barcoded 5' primer. A template-switch 5' adaptor carrying 12 random nucleotides introduced a unique molecular identifier onto each TCR beta cDNA molecule. Each sample yielded at least 3 million CDR3-containing paired-end reads. First-strand cDNA was synthesized from all RNA with the Mint cDNA synthesis kit, primed by a TRBC-specific oligonucleotide. Following uracil-DNA glycosylase treatment, a first 18-cycle PCR with universal primers M1SS and BC2_uni_R was performed on all cDNA. The authors' analysis ran thus. For normalization, 1 million high-quality reads, each with a distinct molecular identifier, were randomly selected from each sample. Instead of being binned into consensus sequences, reads with shared molecular identifiers were discarded. MiTCR, run with a Q25 quality threshold and the strictest error-elimination algorithm, handled CDR3 identification, clonotype clustering and error correction. A nonparametric unseen species model with Euler transformation was used to estimate a lower bound on total TCR beta diversity. The public reads were quality trimmed at Q25 with fastp and then assembled into clones with MiXCR by TCRdb, keeping productive beta chains. CDR3 protein duplicates are merged, each entry listing the most common genes and DNA. The V and J calls were determined by TCRdb, not by the authors. The sample has about 970,000 distinct CDR3 sequences on record, roughly half of them singletons. About a fifth of the sample comes from the top ten.

The sample comprised blood. This receptor was identified in a woman aged 55-70 years in good health. The chain was built from TRBV2 and TRBJ2-1, with no confident D gene call. The sequenced DNA is TGCGCCAGCAGCCAAGAAAGAAGCGATGAGCAGTTCTTC. Its product reads: CASSQERSDEQFF.